This T cell receptor beta chain stems from a study of T cells in Graves' hyperthyroidism and ophthalmopathy. Study overall: The authors collected peripheral blood at initial diagnosis, before any treatment.

Template material for amplifying TCR beta CDR3 regions consisted of RNA transcripts. Carried out on the TCR CDR3, a first-round RT-PCR used the HTBI primer set. Via MiXCR, TCRdb re-called the multiplex PCR reads, giving one row per CDR3 protein. The repertoire holds a few hundred thousand distinct CDR3 sequences, approximately 25% seen once, with around 79% in the top ten. This clonotype was seen more than once but under ten times. What it binds is unknown. The study excluded patients with uncontrolled infection, other autoimmune disease, pregnancy or lactation. The authors obtained PBMCs from 10 ml of fresh peripheral blood. Broader study findings: In validation, the model predicted ophthalmopathy. These predictions came a median approximately six months before onset.

With V trimmed by 3 bases and J by 1 base, 9 bases remained unmatched. The CDR3 is 16 residues long. Germline V gene data show CDR1 as SGDLS and CDR2 as YYNGEE. The material sequenced was blood. The chain couples TRBV9 to TRBJ2-7; TRBD2 matches at 8 bases. This TCR came from a man aged 50 or older with Graves' hyperthyroidism. CDR3 nucleotides: TGTGCCAGCAGCGCTGGGGTTTCGGGAGGGTCCTACGAGCAGTACTTC. Translated, it gives CASSAGVSGGSYEQYF.